This T cell receptor beta chain was sequenced during a study of molecular identifiers for immune sequencing clone quantification. Overall study findings and caveats: Clones exceeding 20 RNA copies carried over 99% of effector molecules but under 1% of naive-cell molecules.

Concerning this clonotype: The antigen remains undetermined.

Sorting isolated naive CD8 T cells as CD8+CD4-CCR7+CD45RA+ events. Each CDR3 protein is one row after TCRdb ran MiXCR on the PCR reads. The sample consists of some 680,000 distinct CDR3 sequences, less than 30% of them appearing once. The CDR3 spans 13 residues. Looked up from germline, CDR1 is MDHEN and CDR2 is SYDVKM. V was clipped by 7 bases and J by 11 bases, with 15 bases between them. This sequence originates from a human donor in good health. Some libraries in this study had Jurkat cell RNA spiked in. Sequencing used naive CD8+ T cells from blood, with Jurkat cell RNA spiked in. Documented subset: FACS-sorted CD8+CD4-CCR7+CD45RA+ naive T cells. The chain carries TRBV28 and TRBJ1-6; D perhaps matches TRBD1 (5 bases). CDR3 DNA sequence: TGTGCCAGCATGGATGGGACCAAGGCACCCCTCCACTTT. Amino acid sequence: CASMDGTKAPLHF.